The clone carrying this T cell receptor beta chain was counted ten times or more. Its antigen is still unknown. This record belongs to a study of T cells in Graves' hyperthyroidism and ophthalmopathy. Study-level findings and limits: Blood held most thyroid clonotypes expanded above 0.001 frequency. Ophthalmopathy was model-predicted a median roughly 6.2 months pre-onset.

The investigators amplified TCR beta CDR3 regions from RNA transcripts. Carried out on the TCR CDR3, a first-round RT-PCR used the HTBI primer set. MiXCR was run by TCRdb on the multiplex PCR reads, yielding one entry per CDR3 protein. This sample has roughly 550,000 distinct CDR3 sequences, with about 16% found just once. This CDR3 comprises 17 residues. Germline V gene data show CDR1 as SGHRS and CDR2 as YFSETQ. The J segment lost 2 bases and the V segment lost 4 bases, leaving 12 bases of the junction unmatched. The chain combines TRBV5-1 with TRBJ2-7; TRBD2 aligns across 10 bases. This receptor was identified in a woman younger than 45 with Graves' ophthalmopathy. Material for sequencing was blood. CDR3 protein: CASSPTVGLAGAYEQYF. The CDR3 bases are TGCGCCAGCAGCCCCACGGTTGGGCTAGCGGGAGCCTACGAGCAGTACTTC.